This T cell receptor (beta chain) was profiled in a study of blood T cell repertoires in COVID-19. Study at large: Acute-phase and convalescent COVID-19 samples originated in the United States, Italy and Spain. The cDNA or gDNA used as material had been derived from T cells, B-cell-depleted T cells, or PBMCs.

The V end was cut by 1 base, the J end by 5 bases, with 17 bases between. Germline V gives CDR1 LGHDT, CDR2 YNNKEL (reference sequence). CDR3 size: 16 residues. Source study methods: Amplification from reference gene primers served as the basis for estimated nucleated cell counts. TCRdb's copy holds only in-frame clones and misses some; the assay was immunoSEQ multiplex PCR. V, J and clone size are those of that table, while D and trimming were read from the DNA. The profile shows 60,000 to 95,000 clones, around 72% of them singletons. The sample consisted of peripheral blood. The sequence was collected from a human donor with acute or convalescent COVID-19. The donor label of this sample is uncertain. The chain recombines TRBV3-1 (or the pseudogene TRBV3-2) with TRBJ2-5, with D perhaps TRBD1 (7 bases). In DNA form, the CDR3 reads TGTGCCAGCAGCCAAGGGGCGGGACAGTCCTGGGAGACCCAGTACTTC. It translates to CASSQGAGQSWETQYF.